This T cell receptor beta chain was recovered during a study of T cell clones after liver transplantation. Study observations and caveats: Post-transplant time points were not standardized, so conclusions are preliminary.

Germline CDR1 SGHTA, CDR2 FQGNSA. Between the trimmed V and J ends, which lost 5 bases and 5 bases, there was a span of 12 bases. This CDR3 contains 13 residues. Regarding this clone: What it recognizes is unknown.

Assay used: immunoSEQ multiplex PCR; TCRdb lists only in-frame clones, some missing. The table lists tens of thousands of clones, 60% to 80% of them singletons. This chain links TRBV7-2 with TRBJ2-5; D may match TRBD1 or TRBD2 (5 bases each). The specimen was CD4+ T cells from blood, collected at the 22-month timepoint. This sequence was found in a human patient who received a liver transplant. Some of the T cells might come from the graft donor. This CDR3 reads CASSRGVSETQYF. The CDR3 bases are TGTGCCAGCAGCAGAGGGGTGAGCGAGACCCAGTACTTC. The full variable domain, its missing parts supplied by reference TRBV7-2 and TRBJ2-5, is GAGVSQSPSNKVTEKGKDVELRCDPISGHTALYWYRQSLGQGLEFLIYFQGNSAPDKSGLPSDRFSAERTGGSVSTLTIQRTQQEDSAVYLCASSRGVSETQYFGPGTRLLVL.